This section outlines one T cell receptor (beta chain) sequence together with its context. The CDR3 loop spans 14 amino acids. Germline V lookup: CDR1 MDHEN, CDR2 SYDVKM. The V and J ends lost 2 bases and 10 bases, in that order; junction bases with no gene match: 9. This sample was taken from a study of blood T cell repertoires in COVID-19. The data were produced by immunoSEQ multiplex PCR, yet TCRdb's version contains in-frame clones alone and is incomplete. The sample carries approximately 400,000 clones, approximately 80% recorded once. Sequenced input: peripheral blood. The V call is TRBV28, the J call TRBJ1-2, with 8 bases matching TRBD1. The receptor's source is a human donor with acute or convalescent COVID-19. The donor label of this sample is uncertain. CDR3 in DNA: TGTGCCAGCAGTTTACGGGGACAGGCCTGGAACTACACCTTC. It is translated as CASSLRGQAWNYTF.